The next 31 T cell receptor beta chains were all read from a single sample in a study of shared clonotypes between healthy human individuals. Positive CCR7 selection of CD45RO-negative cells yielded the naive CD8 cells, and terminally differentiated effector memory CD45RA+ cells were excluded. Repertoires were generated with immunoSEQ multiplex PCR, while TCRdb's copy carries only in-frame clones and drops some. The sample yields around 620,000 clones, around 96% seen once. Sequencing used naive CD8+ T cells sorted from blood. The source of these receptors is a woman aged 30 to 39 in good health.

The V call is TRBV28, the J call TRBJ2-3, with a tentative D call TRBD2 (6 bases). Germline values: CDR1 MDHEN, CDR2 SYDVKM. This CDR3 is 16 amino acids long. Between the trimmed V and J ends, which lost 5 bases and 4 bases, there was a span of 19 bases. CDR3 in amino acids: CASSHIPGEGPDTQYF. DNA for the CDR3: TGTGCCAGCAGTCACATACCGGGAGAGGGGCCAGATACGCAGTATTTT.

The chain has TRBV7-8 and TRBJ2-5, with a weak D call TRBD2 (6 bases). The J call is doubtful: the DNA matches TRBJ2-7 better. Germline V gene sequence: CDR1 SGHVS, CDR2 FQNEAQ. The CDR3 totals 17 residues. The CDR3 DNA follows: TGTGCCAGCAGCTTAGTCGTTCGTGGCGGAGGGATCAGCGAGCAGTACTTC. It is translated as CASSLVVRGGGISEQYF.

The CDR3, as DNA: TGTGCCAGCAGTGAGACGGGAGGTTCCTACGAGCAGTACTTC. Residues: CASSETGGSYEQYF. The chain combines TRBV6-1 with TRBJ2-7, with TRBD2 identical over 7 bases. V was clipped by 3 bases and J by 1 base; unmatched bases: 3. The germline V gene has CDR1 MNHNS and CDR2 SASEGT. The CDR3 extends over 14 amino acids.

The CDR3: CSAMTGGAYGYTF. The CDR3 DNA sequence: TGCAGCGCCATGACAGGGGGCGCCTATGGCTACACCTTC. This chain links TRBV29-1 with TRBJ1-2, with 10 bases matching TRBD1. The germline V gene has CDR1 SQVTM and CDR2 ANQGSEA. The CDR3 is made up of 13 amino acids. J lost 4 bases, V lost 7 bases, and 6 bases had no gene match.

The rearrangement links TRBV9 to TRBJ2-1, with 9 bases aligning to TRBD2. The CDR3 is 15 amino acids. Germline CDR1 is SGDLS and CDR2 is YYNGEE. Trimming took 5 bases from V and 4 from J; bases not matched to a gene: 7. The CDR3 here is CASRELAGPYNEQFF. The CDR3, as DNA: TGTGCCAGCAGAGAGCTAGCGGGACCATACAATGAGCAGTTCTTC.

J is TRBJ2-7 and V is TRBV7-6; the D gene could be TRBD1 or TRBD2 (5 bases each). The CDR3 has 15 residues. V shed 5 bases and J shed 5 bases, with 19 bases lying between them. Germline CDR1 is SGHVS and CDR2 is FNYEAQ. CDR3: CASSPDRGPLDEQYF. CDR3 nucleotide sequence: TGTGCCAGCAGCCCTGACCGGGGACCCCTGGACGAGCAGTACTTC.

The rearrangement joins TRBV28 to TRBJ2-7, with TRBD1 as a possible D gene (5 bases). CDR1 is MDHEN, CDR2 SYDVKM, per germline. This CDR3 spans 14 amino acids. With 6 bases removed from V and 2 bases from J, the gap between germline ends came to 14 bases. CDR3 protein: CASSFAGNTYEQYF. As DNA, the CDR3 is TGTGCCAGCAGCTTCGCAGGGAATACCTACGAGCAGTACTTC.

This clone has a single count. V and J are TRBV2 and TRBJ1-4, with 7 nucleotides matching TRBD1. The CDR3 sequence is 19 residues long. Germline V gene sequence: CDR1 SNHLY, CDR2 FYNNEI. V was clipped by 2 bases and J by 8 bases; unmatched bases: 20. The CDR3 reads CASSESSETGIGVGEKLFF. The CDR3 DNA sequence: TGTGCCAGCAGTGAAAGCTCTGAGACAGGGATCGGAGTTGGGGAAAAACTGTTTTTT.

The rearrangement links TRBV27 to TRBJ2-2; TRBD1 matches at 8 bases. Germline V gene data show CDR1 as MNHEY and CDR2 as SMNVEV (reference sequence). The CDR3 covers 16 residues. Trimming removed 7 bases from V and 1 base from J; junction bases left unmatched: 8. Here the CDR3 reads CASKAGTGLNTGELFF. CDR3 nucleotide sequence: TGTGCCAGCAAGGCCGGGACAGGCCTGAACACCGGGGAGCTGTTTTTT.

The rearrangement joins TRBV28 to TRBJ1-5, with 8 bases matching TRBD1. Losses at the gene ends were 0 bases for V and 1 base for J; bases not matched to a gene: 2. This CDR3 is built from 16 residues. Germline assignment: CDR1 MDHEN and CDR2 SYDVKM. The CDR3 bases are TGTGCCAGCAGTTTATGGGGACAGGCGAGCAATCAGCCCCAGCATTTT. Residues: CASSLWGQASNQPQHF.

The rearrangement joins TRBV19 to TRBJ1-1; the D is unclear. The CDR3 spans 14 residues. Trimming left V 3 bases short and J 3 bases short, with 11 bases between. The germline V gene encodes CDR1 LNHDA and CDR2 SQIVND (reference sequence). The CDR3 DNA follows: TGTGCCAGTAGTATGAGATGGGAGGACACTGAAGCTTTCTTT. Translation gives CASSMRWEDTEAFF.

The gene calls are TRBV7-6 and TRBJ2-1, with TRBD1 matching over 8 bases. The CDR3 has 16 amino acids. V trimming: 1 base; J trimming: 7 bases; junction bases outside the gene matches: 9. Germline V gene lookup returns CDR1 SGHVS and CDR2 FNYEAQ. The CDR3 DNA is TGTGCCAGCAGCTTAGGCCCTGGACAGGGTAGGAATGAGCAGTTCTTC. Translating gives CASSLGPGQGRNEQFF. Full variable domain (outside the CDR3, taken from reference TRBV7-6 and TRBJ2-1): GAGVSQSPRYKVTKRGQDVALRCDPISGHVSLYWYRQALGQGPEFLTYFNYEAQQDKSGLPNDRFSAERPEGSISTLTIQRTEQRDSAMYRCASSLGPGQGRNEQFFGPGTRLTVL.

The chain uses TRBV9 and TRBJ1-1, with D maybe TRBD1 (5 bases). V lost 9 bases, J lost 5 bases, and 14 bases lay in between. The CDR3 has 12 amino acids. The germline gives CDR1 SGDLS, CDR2 YYNGEE. The CDR3 nucleotides are TGTGCCACCTTCGAAGGGGAGACTGAAGCTTTCTTT. It yields the protein CATFEGETEAFF.

This clone was picked up a small number of times. V is TRBV19 and J is TRBJ1-5; no clear D. The CDR3 runs to 15 residues. V lost 3 bases and J lost 3, with 12 bases in between. In germline, CDR1 is LNHDA, CDR2 SQIVND (reference sequence). CDR3 protein: CASSIIQVANQPQHF. The CDR3 DNA reads TGTGCCAGTAGTATTATTCAGGTGGCCAATCAGCCCCAGCATTTT.

On this clone itself: Mismatch with germline at one junction end may stem from a read error. The chain carries TRBV7-9 and TRBJ2-1, with 10 bases fitting TRBD1. CDR1 and CDR2 (germline): SEHNR, FQNEAQ (reference sequence). The CDR3 has 12 amino acids. The CDR3 loop is CASSIGTGAWIF. The CDR3 DNA reads as TGTGCCAGCAGCATAGGGACAGGGGCCTGGATCTTC.

The chain recombines TRBV5-4 with TRBJ1-2, with D possibly being TRBD1 (6 bases). Germline CDR1 is SGHNT and CDR2 is YYREEE (reference sequence). Trimming pared 0 bases from V and 12 bases from J, leaving 18 bases between. The length of the CDR3 is 14 residues. CDR3 protein: CASSLGGRTEVHTF. CDR3 coding DNA: TGTGCCAGCAGCTTGGGGGGGAGGACAGAGGTCCACACCTTC.

The rearrangement links TRBV7-8 to TRBJ2-7; D unclear. V lost 7 bases and J 3 bases, leaving 16 bases between the germline ends. The CDR3 length is 14 residues. CDR1 and CDR2 (germline): SGHVS, FQNEAQ. The CDR3 region is CASTETQNYYEQYF. CDR3 bases: TGTGCCAGCACCGAAACTCAGAACTACTACGAGCAGTACTTC.

J is TRBJ2-7 and V is TRBV6-5, with a weak D call TRBD1 (5 bases). The CDR3 has 15 residues. Between the trimmed V and J ends, which lost 0 bases and 4 bases, there was a span of 13 bases. Germline CDR1 reads MNHEY; CDR2 reads SVGAGI. In nucleotides, the CDR3 is TGTGCCAGCAGTTACTCTGGCCAGGGTGTGTACGAGCAGTACTTC. Its translation is CASSYSGQGVYEQYF.

The chain has TRBV27 and TRBJ2-7; 7 bases are a match to TRBD1. The germline gives CDR1 MNHEY, CDR2 SMNVEV (reference sequence). This CDR3 is built from 15 residues. V lost 5 bases to trimming and J lost 2 bases; unmatched junction nucleotides: 9. CDR3 region: CASSPRTGPPYEQYF. DNA of the CDR3: TGTGCCAGCAGTCCGCGGACAGGTCCACCCTACGAGCAGTACTTC.

The chain couples TRBV13 to TRBJ1-1; D ambiguous. Germline CDR1 reads PRHDT; CDR2 reads FYEKMQ (reference sequence). The CDR3 consists of 13 residues. V gave up 3 bases and J gave up 4 bases, with 9 bases separating them. DNA for the CDR3: TGTGCCAGCAGCTTTGGAGGGTTCACTGAAGCTTTCTTT. Amino acid sequence: CASSFGGFTEAFF.

The chain combines TRBV11-2 with TRBJ2-1; 11 bases match TRBD2. The CDR3 consists of 14 residues. V shed 2 bases and J 6 bases; nucleotides not matched to a gene: 0. Per germline, CDR1 SGHAT and CDR2 FQNNGV. The DNA for the CDR3 is TGTGCCAGCAGCTTACTAGCGGGAGGCAATGAGCAGTTCTTC. Translated: CASSLLAGGNEQFF. Complete variable domain (other parts from reference TRBV11-2 and TRBJ2-1): EAGVAQSPRYKIIEKRQSVAFWCNPISGHATLYWYQQILGQGPKLLIQFQNNGVVDDSQLPKDRFSAERLKGVDSTLKIQPAKLEDSAVYLCASSLLAGGNEQFFGPGTRLTVL.

The chain carries TRBV7-9 and TRBJ2-7; a weak D match, TRBD1 (6 bases). Trimming cost V 6 bases and J 3 bases, with 9 bases left between them. The CDR3 sequence is 12 residues long. CDR1 and CDR2 from the germline V gene are SEHNR and FQNEAQ (reference sequence). The CDR3 sequence: CASRGQSYEQYF. In nucleotides, the CDR3 is TGTGCCAGCAGAGGACAGAGCTACGAGCAGTACTTC.

This chain links TRBV4-1 with TRBJ2-1; D may match TRBD1 or TRBD2 (5 bases each). V shed 5 bases and J shed 9 bases, with 23 bases lying between them. The CDR3 contains 16 residues. Germline lookup yields CDR1 MGHRA and CDR2 YSYEKL. The chain's CDR3 is CASSGFGTRSYLEQFF. CDR3 DNA: TGCGCCAGCAGCGGGTTTGGGACCCGATCATACCTTGAGCAGTTCTTC.

The DNA of the CDR3 is TGTGCCTGGAGTGATGGGGGCTTTGGAGATACGCAGTATTTT. Protein product: CAWSDGGFGDTQYF. The chain is built from TRBV30 and TRBJ2-3, with a possible D match to TRBD1 (6 bases). The CDR3 has 14 residues. Germline V lookup: CDR1 GTSNPN, CDR2 SVGIG (reference sequence). V gave up 1 base and J gave up 5 bases, with 13 bases separating them.

CDR3 bases: TGTGCCAGTAGTAAGGGACAGGGGGGATACAATGAGCAGTTCTTC. Translating gives CASSKGQGGYNEQFF. This sequence joins TRBV19 and TRBJ2-1; 11 bases are a match to TRBD1. Germline CDR1 is LNHDA and CDR2 is SQIVND (reference sequence). Trimming removed 4 bases from V and 4 bases from J; junction bases left unmatched: 3. This CDR3 contains 15 residues.

The V gene is TRBV27, the J gene TRBJ2-5, with TRBD2 matching over 8 bases. V shed 3 bases, J shed 5 bases, and the junction held 17 bases outside the gene matches. Per germline, CDR1 MNHEY and CDR2 SMNVEV (reference sequence). CDR3 length: 18 amino acids. The CDR3 loop reads CASSFRPISGKSYETQYF. The CDR3 DNA reads TGTGCCAGCAGTTTCCGACCAATTAGCGGGAAATCGTATGAGACCCAGTACTTC.

This clone was detected once. The chain couples TRBV4-1 to TRBJ2-2, with D possibly being TRBD2 (6 bases). This CDR3 spans 16 amino acids. Between the trimmed V and J ends, which lost 4 bases and 4 bases, there was a span of 16 bases. The germline gives CDR1 MGHRA, CDR2 YSYEKL. In DNA, the CDR3 is TGCGCCAGCAGCCCGTGGGGCGGGAAACTCACCGGGGAGCTGTTTTTT. This codes for CASSPWGGKLTGELFF.

This rearrangement joins TRBV27 to TRBJ2-2; D is unresolved. Trimming removed 3 bases at V and 7 bases at J, with 21 bases between. The CDR3 totals 17 residues. CDR1 and CDR2 (germline): MNHEY, SMNVEV (reference sequence). The CDR3 nucleotides are TGTGCCAGCAGTTTGGTAACCGGGTCCCGCGAAAACGGGGAGCTGTTTTTT. This translates into CASSLVTGSRENGELFF.

This clone was counted a single time. The V gene is TRBV27, the J gene TRBJ2-7, with 14 bases identical to TRBD2. Trimming cost V 5 bases and J 4 bases; bases outside gene matches: 13. Per the germline V gene, CDR1 is MNHEY and CDR2 is SMNVEV (reference sequence). The CDR3 consists of 18 residues. The CDR3 protein is CASSPEGLAGDGLYEQYF. DNA of the CDR3: TGTGCCAGCAGTCCTGAGGGACTAGCGGGAGACGGATTGTACGAGCAGTACTTC.

With respect to this clone: The same CDR3 also results from other DNA sequences found in this sample. V is TRBV7-9 and J is TRBJ1-1; 7 bases agree with TRBD1. The trim removed 1 base at V and 1 base at J, leaving 3 bases unmatched. Per germline, CDR1 SEHNR and CDR2 FQNEAQ (reference sequence). The CDR3 runs 15 residues. In nucleotides, the CDR3 is TGTGCCAGCAGCTTAGGACAGGGAGCGAACACTGAAGCTTTCTTT. This encodes CASSLGQGANTEAFF.

The J gene is TRBJ2-1, the V gene TRBV6-5; D is perhaps TRBD2 (6 bases). In germline, CDR1 is MNHEY, CDR2 SVGAGI. The CDR3 has 14 amino acids. Trimming removed 6 bases at V and 7 bases at J, with 16 bases between. The CDR3 loop is CASSRGDWPNEQFF. The CDR3, as DNA: TGTGCCAGCAGCAGAGGGGACTGGCCGAATGAGCAGTTCTTC.